The 27 T cell receptor beta chains given below trace back to one sample, sequenced in a study of graft-versus-host responses after intestinal transplantation. The table came from immunoSEQ multiplex PCR; TCRdb's copy has only in-frame clones and leaves some out. The sample yields 35,000 to 50,000 clones, 85% to 95% seen once. Sequencing was performed on PBMCs, taken 335 days after intestinal transplant. The receptor source for this set is a human patient who received an intestinal transplant, so some T cells may come from the graft donor.

This chain joins TRBV9 and TRBJ2-1; 9 bases are a match to TRBD2. The V gene's germline CDR1 is SGDLS and CDR2 YYNGEE. Trimming at V came to 0 bases and at J to 8 bases, leaving 9 bases not matched to a gene. CDR3 length: 16 residues. The CDR3 DNA is TGTGCCAGCAGCGTAGGCGGGCGGGGGGGCCTAGATGAGCAGTTCTTC. This encodes CASSVGGRGGLDEQFF.

The gene calls are TRBV6-5 and TRBJ2-7; 7 bases are a match to TRBD1. Germline V gene lookup returns CDR1 MNHEY and CDR2 SVGAGI. The V segment lost 2 bases and the J segment 6 bases; nucleotides outside the gene matches: 4. This CDR3 spans 13 amino acids. The CDR3 bases are TGTGCCAGCAGTTACCCAGGACAGGTCGAGCAGTACTTC. This sequence encodes CASSYPGQVEQYF.

V gene TRBV15 combines with J gene TRBJ1-1, with no clear D. The CDR3 runs to 14 residues. The V gene's germline CDR1 is LNHNV and CDR2 YYDKDF (reference sequence). Trimming took off 0 bases at V and 6 bases at J, with 11 bases between the two ends. CDR3 sequence (DNA): TGTGCCACCAGCAGAGAGGGGAGGGCACCTGAAGCTTTCTTT. This codes for CATSREGRAPEAFF.

This clone occurred once. The chain carries TRBV9 and TRBJ1-4; D is unclear. CDR1 and CDR2 (germline): SGDLS, YYNGEE. Trimming stripped 2 bases from V and 8 bases from J, with 13 bases between. There are 14 residues in the CDR3. Here the CDR3 DNA reads TGTGCCAGCAGCGTCGACTCGTTTGGGGAAAAACTGTTTTTT. It translates to CASSVDSFGEKLFF.

This chain joins TRBV2 and TRBJ2-5; a possible D gene is TRBD2 (6 bases). CDR1 and CDR2 from the germline V gene are SNHLY and FYNNEI. The CDR3 spans 13 residues. The V end was cut by 9 bases, the J end by 2 bases, with 13 bases between. For the CDR3, the DNA is TGTGCCAGTAAGCGGGCTCCTCAAGAGACCCAGTACTTC. It codes for CASKRAPQETQYF. Drawing the rest from reference TRBV2 and TRBJ2-5, the complete variable domain is EPEVTQTPSHQVTQMGQEVILRCVPISNHLYFYWYRQILGQKVEFLVSFYNNEISEKSEIFDDQFSVERPDGSNFTLKIRSTKLEDSAMYFCASKRAPQETQYFGPGTRLLVL.

The chain has TRBV7-2 and TRBJ2-3, with 8 bases that match TRBD1. The CDR3 extends over 17 amino acids. Germline loops: CDR1 SGHTA, CDR2 FQGNSA. The trim removed 5 bases at V and 0 bases at J, leaving 10 bases unmatched. CDR3 bases: TGTGCCAGCAGCCATCCCCGGGACAGGACTAGCACAGATACGCAGTATTTT. Its translation is CASSHPRDRTSTDTQYF.

The chain uses TRBV9 and TRBJ1-2, with a possible D match to TRBD1 (5 bases). In germline, CDR1 is SGDLS, CDR2 YYNGEE. The CDR3 covers 14 residues. The germline V and J ends were trimmed by 4 bases and 0 bases, with 10 bases remaining between them. The CDR3 DNA reads TGTGCCAGCAGCCCCCAGACAGCTAACTATGGCTACACCTTC. This translates into CASSPQTANYGYTF.

CDR3 DNA: TGTGCCAGCAGCTTAACCCGGACAGATACGAGAGGCTACACCTTC. This encodes CASSLTRTDTRGYTF. This chain connects TRBV11-1 to TRBJ1-2; possibly TRBD1 for D (6 bases). The V end lost 2 bases, the J end lost 8 bases, and 18 bases lay between the germline ends. Germline V gene sequence: CDR1 SGHAT, CDR2 FQDESV (reference sequence). The CDR3 extends over 15 amino acids.

This chain connects TRBV7-9 to TRBJ2-7; no clear D gene. The CDR3 runs to 13 residues. Trimming stripped 7 bases from V and 3 bases from J, with 13 bases between. CDR1 is SEHNR and CDR2 is FQNEAQ in the germline V gene (reference sequence). In DNA, the CDR3 is TGTGCCAGCATCGAGGAACGGAACTACGAGCAGTACTTC. It yields the protein CASIEERNYEQYF.

The chain recombines TRBV13 with TRBJ1-6; no reliable D call. CDR1 PRHDT and CDR2 FYEKMQ come from the germline V gene (reference sequence). The V and J ends lost 5 bases and 10 bases respectively, with 18 bases between them. This CDR3 contains 15 residues. The CDR3 coding sequence is TGTGCCAGCAGCACCAACCGGGGATTACGGTCACCCCTCCACTTT. It translates to CASSTNRGLRSPLHF.

The chain couples TRBV9 to TRBJ2-3; D not resolved. CDR1 and CDR2 from the germline V gene are SGDLS and YYNGEE. This CDR3 has 12 amino acids. Trimming removed 2 bases from V and 0 bases from J, with 1 base in between. The CDR3 reads CASSVSTDTQYF. In DNA, the CDR3 is TGTGCCAGCAGCGTGAGCACAGATACGCAGTATTTT.

This chain links TRBV6-5 with TRBJ1-6; D is ambiguous. V shed 2 bases and J shed 6 bases, with 11 bases lying between them. The CDR3 totals 15 residues. CDR1 and CDR2 from the germline V gene are MNHEY and SVGAGI. The CDR3 nucleotides are TGTGCCAGCAGTTACAATGGGGAGGGTAATTCACCCCTCCACTTT. As protein: CASSYNGEGNSPLHF.

The chain is built from TRBV5-1 and TRBJ2-1; tentatively, D is TRBD2 (5 bases). Germline CDR1 reads SGHRS; CDR2 reads YFSETQ. With 4 bases removed from V and 7 bases from J, the gap between germline ends came to 12 bases. The CDR3 is 13 amino acids. CDR3 protein: CASSVGVLNEQFF. The DNA of the CDR3 is TGCGCCAGCAGCGTCGGGGTTTTGAATGAGCAGTTCTTC.

CDR3 sequence: CASSTSDRGFQPQHF. The CDR3 DNA reads TGTGCCAGTAGTACCTCAGACAGGGGATTTCAGCCCCAGCATTTT. The rearrangement joins TRBV19 to TRBJ1-5, with TRBD1 matching 8 bases. Trimming at V came to 4 bases and at J to 6 bases, leaving 8 bases not matched to a gene. This CDR3 has 15 amino acids. CDR1 is LNHDA, CDR2 SQIVND, per germline (reference sequence).

The rearrangement joins TRBV7-3 to TRBJ2-2; D is unresolved. V dropped 2 bases and J dropped 1 base, with 5 bases sitting between them. The length of the CDR3 is 14 residues. Germline CDR1 is SGHTA and CDR2 is FQGTGA. The CDR3 nucleotides read TGTGCCAGCAGCTTAGGGTGGAACACCGGGGAGCTGTTTTTT. Translated: CASSLGWNTGELFF.

The rearrangement joins TRBV9 to TRBJ2-2; D perhaps matches TRBD1 (6 bases). CDR3 length: 15 amino acids. Per the germline V gene, CDR1 is SGDLS and CDR2 is YYNGEE. V was pared by 0 bases and J by 4 bases, with 10 bases between. The CDR3 bases are TGTGCCAGCAGCGTAGGGGGGCGGGTCACCGGGGAGCTGTTTTTT. Translation: CASSVGGRVTGELFF.

V and J are TRBV7-9 and TRBJ2-7; TRBD1 aligns across 11 bases. The CDR3 totals 15 residues. Germline lookup yields CDR1 SEHNR and CDR2 FQNEAQ (reference sequence). V trimming: 0 bases; J trimming: 5 bases; junction bases outside the gene matches: 3. The CDR3 loop reads CASSLARTGGHEQYF. Written as DNA, the CDR3 is TGTGCCAGCAGCTTAGCCAGGACAGGGGGCCACGAGCAGTACTTC.

This chain links TRBV4-1 with TRBJ2-3; 8 bases fit TRBD2. Germline lookup yields CDR1 MGHRA and CDR2 YSYEKL. The length of the CDR3 is 14 residues. V shed 0 bases, J shed 4 bases, and the junction held 0 bases outside the gene matches. CDR3 coding DNA: TGCGCCAGCAGCCAAGAGGGACTAGCAGATACGCAGTATTTT. Protein sequence: CASSQEGLADTQYF.

The chain uses TRBV7-6 and TRBJ1-6, with D uncertain. This CDR3 region has 13 residues. Trimming took 1 base from V and 14 from J, leaving 12 bases between them. Germline loops: CDR1 SGHVS, CDR2 FNYEAQ. CDR3 region: CASSLEWRGALHF. DNA for the CDR3: TGTGCCAGCAGCTTAGAGTGGCGAGGAGCCCTCCACTTT.

This rearrangement joins TRBV18 to TRBJ2-1; D unresolved. CDR3 length: 16 residues. CDR1 and CDR2 (germline): KGHSH, LQKENI. V was shortened by 3 bases and J by 3 bases, with 15 bases between the two germline ends. Here the CDR3 DNA reads TGTGCCAGCTCACCTCTGGGGAACCTAGGCTACAATGAGCAGTTCTTC. Translated, it gives CASSPLGNLGYNEQFF.

The rearrangement links TRBV29-1 to TRBJ2-7; 11 bases fit TRBD1. The germline CDR1 and CDR2 sequences are SQVTM and ANQGSEA. With V trimmed by 4 bases and J by 3 bases, 5 bases remained unmatched. The CDR3 totals 14 residues. Here the CDR3 reads CSVGSGQGVYEQYF. The CDR3 DNA reads TGCAGCGTTGGATCGGGACAGGGGGTCTACGAGCAGTACTTC.

The V and J genes are TRBV27 and TRBJ1-2; D not certain. CDR3 length: 11 amino acids. V lost 10 bases, J lost 1 base, and 7 bases lay in between. Per germline, CDR1 MNHEY and CDR2 SMNVEV (reference sequence). The CDR3: CATRFNYGYTF. CDR3 coding DNA: TGTGCCACCCGGTTTAACTATGGCTACACCTTC.

The genes are TRBV7-3 and TRBJ2-3, with 8 bases matching TRBD2. V shed 0 bases and J 2 bases; nucleotides not matched to a gene: 7. This CDR3 region has 17 residues. In germline, CDR1 is SGHTA, CDR2 FQGTGA. This CDR3 is CASSLTSGARYTDTQYF. In DNA form, the CDR3 reads TGTGCCAGCAGCTTAACTAGCGGGGCAAGGTACACAGATACGCAGTATTTT.

This chain uses TRBV28 with TRBJ1-1; D possibly corresponds to TRBD1 (5 bases). Trimming cost V 5 bases and J 11 bases, with 21 bases left between them. Looked up from germline, CDR1 is MDHEN and CDR2 is SYDVKM. CDR3 length: 14 amino acids. The CDR3 DNA reads TGTGCCAGCAGTACTTTCCGGGACTCAGGGTCGGCTTTCTTT. Translating it yields CASSTFRDSGSAFF.

The rearrangement links TRBV2 to TRBJ2-3, with a tentative D call TRBD2 (6 bases). V was clipped by 7 bases and J by 4 bases, with 18 bases between them. Germline V lookup: CDR1 SNHLY, CDR2 FYNNEI. This CDR3 region has 15 residues. DNA for the CDR3: TGTGCCAGCACCAGACTCTCTACTAGCCCAGATACGCAGTATTTT. Translation gives CASTRLSTSPDTQYF.

The chain has TRBV7-9 and TRBJ1-5; possible D gene TRBD1, 6 bases. Germline V lookup: CDR1 SEHNR, CDR2 FQNEAQ (reference sequence). The CDR3 totals 16 residues. V lost 5 bases to trimming and J lost 1 base, with 15 bases between them. The CDR3 is CASSPLGGRSNQPQHF. As DNA, the CDR3 is TGTGCCAGCAGCCCCTTAGGGGGAAGGAGCAATCAGCCCCAGCATTTT.

The genes are TRBV6-5 and TRBJ2-5; D is unclear. The CDR3 has 13 amino acids. The germline CDR1 and CDR2 sequences are MNHEY and SVGAGI. Trimming removed 0 bases from V and 5 bases from J, with 7 bases in between. As DNA, the CDR3 is TGTGCCAGCAGTTACTCATTTGGGGAGACCCAGTACTTC. Its translation is CASSYSFGETQYF.